The clone carrying this TCR beta chain was detected only a few times. Its antigen is currently unknown. From 5'RACE with constant-segment primers came TCR alpha and TCR beta cDNA libraries that carried sample barcodes and UMIs. Via MiXCR, TCRdb re-called the 5' RACE reads, giving one row per CDR3 protein. The sample records 350,000 to 500,000 distinct CDR3 sequences, under 25% being singletons. The data were taken from a study of T-cell memory formation after mild COVID-19. Study-wide background: In these data, TCR clusters were largely donor specific.

This CDR3 is 17 amino acids long. Trimming shortened V by 3 bases and J by 3 bases, and 21 bases separated the two germline ends. Per germline, CDR1 LNHDA and CDR2 SQIVND (reference sequence). General study points: The finding that pre-infection memory included some responding clones suggested that cross-reactive memory joined. The authors left the SARS-CoV-2 specificity of second-wave clones peaking on day 37 unconfirmed.

The chain carries TRBV19 and TRBJ2-7, with a weak D call TRBD1 (5 bases). The source is an adult woman who had mild COVID-19 (a few samples of this study predate the infection). Cell type and time point are not known. Sequencing was performed on PBMCs or a T cell subset sorted from them (not recorded which). CDR3 in DNA: TGTGCCAGTAGTATGGCGACACCTGAGACAGTAAACTACGAGCAGTACTTC. It yields the protein CASSMATPETVNYEQYF.